Presented here are 2 T cell receptor beta chains from one specimen sequenced in a study of cytomegalovirus exposure and HLA in healthy donors. It was with 60 Vbeta and 13 Jbeta primers that the PCR ran. Produced via immunoSEQ multiplex PCR; TCRdb's table is partial and in-frame only. The sample comprises under 45,000 clones, about 80% of which are singletons, and 5.5% to 7% rests with the top ten. Input material: PBMCs. Every receptor here comes from a male donor in good health and CMV-seronegative.

The gene calls are TRBV5-1 and TRBJ1-1, with 9 bases lining up with TRBD1. The germline V gene has CDR1 SGHRS and CDR2 YFSETQ. The CDR3 is 15 residues long. Trimming removed 5 bases from V and 5 bases from J; junction bases left unmatched: 10. As DNA, the CDR3 is TGCGCCAGCAGATATGCGGGACAGGGAGGTACTGAAGCTTTCTTT. Translation: CASRYAGQGGTEAFF.

The DNA of the CDR3 is TGTGCCAGCAGTGTCAGGGGGTCAACTAATGAAAAACTGTTTTTT. Translation gives CASSVRGSTNEKLFF. The chain uses TRBV2 and TRBJ1-4, with 7 bases matching TRBD1. CDR1 and CDR2 (germline): SNHLY, FYNNEI. V lost 4 bases, J lost 0 bases, and 2 bases stayed unmatched. The CDR3 loop spans 15 amino acids.